This T cell receptor beta chain was identified during a study of control samples from healthy donors and cancer patients. Germline V gene data show CDR1 as KGHSY and CDR2 as FQNENV. The CDR3 runs to 15 residues. The V and J ends lost 0 bases and 2 bases, in that order; junction bases with no gene match: 2. Generated by immunoSEQ multiplex PCR, the TCRdb table keeps only in-frame clones and is missing some. This repertoire shows around 55,000 clones, 88% found once; its top ten account for roughly 3.8%. The TCR sequence derives from a man aged 45 to 65 in good health. The sample taken for sequencing was blood. The rearrangement joins TRBV16 to TRBJ2-3; TRBD1 aligns across 7 bases. The CDR3 reads CASSQSGQNTDTQYF. The CDR3 region has the DNA TGTGCCAGCAGCCAATCGGGACAGAACACAGATACGCAGTATTTT.